A single sample is the source of the 19 T cell receptor beta chains below, sequenced in a study of blood T cell repertoires in COVID-19. Generated by immunoSEQ multiplex PCR, the TCRdb table keeps only in-frame clones and is missing some. This repertoire shows around 63,000 clones, approximately 81% found once; its top ten account for under 30%. The sequencing sample was made of peripheral blood. Source of these receptors: a woman aged 80 or older with active or convalescent COVID-19.

This clone has more than one count but fewer than ten. The rearrangement uses TRBV2 and TRBJ2-7; TRBD1 matches at 10 bases. The trim removed 8 bases at V and 5 bases at J, leaving 9 bases unmatched. There are 14 residues in the CDR3. CDR1 SNHLY and CDR2 FYNNEI come from the germline V gene. CDR3 region: CASQGQGITHEQYF. The DNA for the CDR3 is TGTGCCAGCCAGGGACAGGGGATTACTCACGAGCAGTACTTC.

This sequence joins TRBV12-3 or TRBV12-4 and TRBJ2-1; the D is unclear. Trimming pared 1 base from V and 7 bases from J, leaving 8 bases between. The CDR3 has 13 residues. CDR3 region: CASSLGLTNEQFF. For the CDR3, the DNA is TGTGCCAGCAGTTTAGGGCTTACGAATGAGCAGTTCTTC.

The chain couples TRBV7-2 to TRBJ2-7; 9 positions agree with TRBD1. The junction had 10 bases not matched to a gene; V was cut back by 5 bases and J by 5 bases. This CDR3 comprises 15 residues. Germline values: CDR1 SGHTA, CDR2 FQGNSA. CDR3 protein: CASSPTHRGHDEQYF. The CDR3 coding sequence is TGTGCCAGCAGCCCAACACACAGGGGGCACGACGAGCAGTACTTC. The full variable domain, completed using reference TRBV7-2 and TRBJ2-7, is GAGVSQSPSNKVTEKGKDVELRCDPISGHTALYWYRQSLGQGLEFLIYFQGNSAPDKSGLPSDRFSAERTGGSVSTLTIQRTQQEDSAVYLCASSPTHRGHDEQYFGPGTRLTVT.

The rearrangement joins TRBV7-9 to TRBJ1-4; tentative D call: TRBD1 (5 bases). Trimming took 3 bases from V and 7 from J, leaving 15 bases between them. From germline, CDR1 is SEHNR and CDR2 FQNEAQ (reference sequence). This CDR3 is 15 amino acids long. DNA of the CDR3: TGTGCCAGCAGCTTTCTTCGGGACGGGGGTGAAAAACTGTTTTTT. Amino acids: CASSFLRDGGEKLFF.

The genes are TRBV27 and TRBJ1-4; a weak D match, TRBD1 (6 bases). V was clipped by 6 bases and J by 4 bases, with 12 bases between them. The CDR3 runs 14 residues. Germline-derived CDR1 and CDR2 are MNHEY and SMNVEV (reference sequence). CDR3 sequence reads: CASRPGQNNEKLFF. The CDR3 coding sequence is TGTGCCAGCAGACCCGGACAGAATAATGAAAAACTGTTTTTT.

The chain links TRBV9 to TRBJ2-3; 7 bases are shared with TRBD1. The CDR3 is 15 amino acids. V lost 0 bases and J lost 1; bases outside the gene matches: 2. Germline CDR1 SGDLS, CDR2 YYNGEE. The CDR3 is CASSVEGAGTDTQYF. CDR3 sequence (DNA): TGTGCCAGCAGCGTAGAGGGGGCTGGCACAGATACGCAGTATTTT.

This chain connects TRBV5-1 to TRBJ1-1; no clear D. V shed 0 bases and J shed 1 base, with 10 bases lying between them. CDR1 is SGHRS, CDR2 YFSETQ, per germline. The CDR3 has 15 residues. The CDR3: CASSLGGDRNTEAFF. CDR3 DNA: TGCGCCAGCAGCTTGGGCGGGGATCGGAACACTGAAGCTTTCTTT.

The chain carries TRBV19 and TRBJ1-1; the match to TRBD1 covers 11 bases. CDR1 is LNHDA, CDR2 SQIVND, per germline (reference sequence). V trimming: 5 bases; J trimming: 4 bases; junction bases outside the gene matches: 3. There are 14 residues in the CDR3. CDR3: CASSGQGAFTEAFF. The CDR3, as DNA: TGTGCCAGTAGTGGACAGGGGGCTTTCACTGAAGCTTTCTTT.

CDR3 sequence: CATSLGGSKAFF. In DNA form, the CDR3 reads TGTGCCACCAGCTTGGGCGGGTCTAAAGCTTTCTTT. The genes are TRBV15 and TRBJ1-1; no clear D. Germline V lookup: CDR1 LNHNV, CDR2 YYDKDF (reference sequence). This CDR3 spans 12 amino acids. V lost 5 bases to trimming and J lost 9 bases, with 13 bases between them. The full variable domain, rest sourced from reference TRBV15 and TRBJ1-1, is DAMVIQNPRYQVTQFGKPVTLSCSQTLNHNVMYWYQQKSSQAPKLLFHYYDKDFNNEADTPDNFQSRRPNTSFCFLDIRSPGLGDTAMYLCATSLGGSKAFFGQGTRLTVV.

The V and J genes are TRBV4-1 and TRBJ2-2, with a weak D call TRBD2 (5 bases). The CDR3 loop spans 13 amino acids. V was trimmed by 1 base and J by 6 bases, leaving 6 bases between them. In germline, CDR1 is MGHRA, CDR2 YSYEKL. DNA for the CDR3: TGCGCCAGCAGCCAAGCACTAGCCGGGGAGCTGTTTTTT. The encoded protein is CASSQALAGELFF.

This chain connects TRBV12-3 or TRBV12-4 to TRBJ1-1; 8 positions match TRBD1. This CDR3 region has 11 residues. V trimming: 5 bases; J trimming: 11 bases; junction bases outside the gene matches: 4. The CDR3 reads CASSPGTGAFF. The CDR3 coding sequence is TGTGCCAGCAGTCCTGGGACAGGCGCTTTCTTT.

V is TRBV12-3 or TRBV12-4 and J is TRBJ2-3; possible D gene TRBD2, 5 bases. The CDR3 length is 11 residues. V lost 6 bases to trimming and J lost 10 bases, with 11 bases between them. CDR3 sequence: CASRDWAAQYF. The DNA of the CDR3 is TGTGCCAGCAGGGACTGGGCGGCGCAGTATTTT.

The CDR3 DNA follows: TGTGCCAGCAGTCGGACAGGGCCCCCCCACGAGCAGTACTTC. Protein product: CASSRTGPPHEQYF. The chain joins TRBV6-2 or TRBV6-3 to TRBJ2-7, with TRBD1 matching 8 bases. V was clipped by 5 bases and J by 5 bases; unmatched bases: 8. The CDR3 has 14 amino acids. Germline lookup yields CDR1 MNHEY and CDR2 SVGEGT.

This chain links TRBV19 with TRBJ1-3; 7 bases fit TRBD1. With 5 bases clipped from V and 5 bases from J, the junction kept 6 bases outside the gene matches. This CDR3 has 14 residues. Per the germline V gene, CDR1 is LNHDA and CDR2 is SQIVND (reference sequence). The CDR3 sequence is CASSPGQARNTIYF. CDR3 coding DNA: TGTGCCAGTAGTCCTGGACAGGCCCGAAACACCATATATTTT. Supplemented by reference TRBV19 and TRBJ1-3, the full variable domain reads DGGITQSPKYLFRKEGQNVTLSCEQNLNHDAMYWYRQDPGQGLRLIYYSQIVNDFQKGDIAEGYSVSREKKESFPLTVTSAQKNPTAFYLCASSPGQARNTIYFGEGSWLTVV.

The chain carries TRBV5-3 and TRBJ1-2, with 7 bases aligning to TRBD1. TRBV5-3 is an open reading frame, and its role is uncertain. The CDR3 is made up of 11 amino acids. After removal of 10 bases from V and 8 bases from J, the junction contained 8 bases not matched to a gene. CDR3 sequence (DNA): TGTGCCCGCAGGGGGGCCGGCGGCTACACCTTC. It specifies CARRGAGGYTF.

DNA for the CDR3: TGTGCCAGCAGTCAACAGGGCGGGACCCAGTACTTC. Encoded protein: CASSQQGGTQYF. The V call is TRBV6-2 or TRBV6-3, the J call TRBJ2-5, with D possibly TRBD1 on 6 matching bases. The germline V and J ends were trimmed by 5 bases and 7 bases, with 11 bases remaining between them. Germline V gives CDR1 MNHEY, CDR2 SVGEGT. The CDR3 length is 12 residues.

The gene calls are TRBV7-2 and TRBJ1-2; 8 nucleotides line up with TRBD1. CDR3 length equals 15 residues. V shed 5 bases, J shed 2 bases, and the junction held 7 bases outside the gene matches. Germline V gene data show CDR1 as SGHTA and CDR2 as FQGNSA. CDR3 residues: CASSIDRGANYGYTF. The CDR3 coding sequence is TGTGCCAGCAGCATCGACAGGGGTGCCAACTATGGCTACACCTTC.

This chain connects TRBV10-1 to TRBJ1-5, with a tentative D call TRBD1 (6 bases). The CDR3 is made up of 16 amino acids. Germline assignment: CDR1 WNHNN and CDR2 SYGVQD (reference sequence). V lost 5 bases and J 3 bases, leaving 17 bases between the germline ends. The CDR3 protein is CASSPDRDTSNQPQHF. CDR3 DNA: TGCGCCAGCAGTCCGGACCGGGACACATCCAATCAGCCCCAGCATTTT.

The chain joins TRBV5-1 to TRBJ2-3; 7 bases are a match to TRBD2. The CDR3 covers 17 residues. V was pared by 1 base and J by 0 bases, with 8 bases of the junction left unmatched. The germline V gene encodes CDR1 SGHRS and CDR2 YFSETQ. For the CDR3, the DNA is TGCGCCAGCAGCTTGAGTCCCAGCGGGGCTAGCACAGATACGCAGTATTTT. Its translation: CASSLSPSGASTDTQYF.